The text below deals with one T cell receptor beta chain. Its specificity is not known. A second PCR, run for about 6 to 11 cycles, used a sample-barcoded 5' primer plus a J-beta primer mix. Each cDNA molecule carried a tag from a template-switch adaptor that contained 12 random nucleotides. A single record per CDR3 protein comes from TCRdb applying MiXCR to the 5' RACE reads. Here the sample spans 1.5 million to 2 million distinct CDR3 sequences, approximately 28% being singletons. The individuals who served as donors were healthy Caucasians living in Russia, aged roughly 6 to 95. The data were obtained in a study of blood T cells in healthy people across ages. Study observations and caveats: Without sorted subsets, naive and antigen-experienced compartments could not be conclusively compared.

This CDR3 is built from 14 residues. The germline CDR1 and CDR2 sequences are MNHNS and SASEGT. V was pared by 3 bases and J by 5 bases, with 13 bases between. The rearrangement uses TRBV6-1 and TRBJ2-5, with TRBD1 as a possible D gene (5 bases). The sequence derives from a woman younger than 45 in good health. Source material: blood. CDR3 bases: TGTGCCAGCAGTGACGGCAGGGCGTGGGAGACCCAGTACTTC. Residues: CASSDGRAWETQYF.